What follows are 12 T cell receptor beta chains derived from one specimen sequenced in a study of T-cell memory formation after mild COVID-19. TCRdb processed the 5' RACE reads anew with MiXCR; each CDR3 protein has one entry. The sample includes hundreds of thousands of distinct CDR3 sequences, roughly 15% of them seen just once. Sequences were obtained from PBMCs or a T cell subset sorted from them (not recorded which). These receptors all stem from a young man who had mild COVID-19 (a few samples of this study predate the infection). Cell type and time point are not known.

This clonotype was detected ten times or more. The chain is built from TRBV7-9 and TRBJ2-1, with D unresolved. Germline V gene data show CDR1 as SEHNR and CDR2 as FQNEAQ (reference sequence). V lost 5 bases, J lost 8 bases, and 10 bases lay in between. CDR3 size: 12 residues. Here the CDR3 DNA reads TGTGCCAGCAGCCCCCGGATCGATGAGCAGTTCTTC. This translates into CASSPRIDEQFF.

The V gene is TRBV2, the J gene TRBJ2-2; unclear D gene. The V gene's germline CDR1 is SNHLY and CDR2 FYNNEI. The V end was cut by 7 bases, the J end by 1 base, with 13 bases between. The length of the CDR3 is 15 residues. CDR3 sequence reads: CASTVGRMNTGELFF. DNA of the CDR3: TGTGCCAGCACGGTCGGCAGGATGAACACCGGGGAGCTGTTTTTT. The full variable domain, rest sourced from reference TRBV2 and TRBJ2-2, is EPEVTQTPSHQVTQMGQEVILRCVPISNHLYFYWYRQILGQKVEFLVSFYNNEISEKSEIFDDQFSVERPDGSNFTLKIRSTKLEDSAMYFCASTVGRMNTGELFFGEGSRLTVL.

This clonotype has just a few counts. The DNA for the CDR3 is TGTGCCAGCAGTCTAATAGACCGTAGCAATCAGCCCCAGCATTTT. Its protein product is CASSLIDRSNQPQHF. The V and J genes are TRBV6-6 and TRBJ1-5; D is uncertain. V lost 5 bases and J 0 bases, leaving 11 bases between the germline ends. This CDR3 comprises 15 residues. The V gene's germline CDR1 is MNHNY and CDR2 SVGAGI (reference sequence).

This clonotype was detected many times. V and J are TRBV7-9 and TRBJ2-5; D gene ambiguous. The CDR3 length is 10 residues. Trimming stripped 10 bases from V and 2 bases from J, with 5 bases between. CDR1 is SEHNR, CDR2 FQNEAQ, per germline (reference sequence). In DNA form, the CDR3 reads TGTGCCACCCTGCAAGAGACCCAGTACTTC. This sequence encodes CATLQETQYF. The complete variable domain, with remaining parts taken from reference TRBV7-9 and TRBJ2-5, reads DTGVSQNPRHKITKRGQNVTFRCDPISEHNRLYWYRQTLGQGPEFLTYFQNEAQLEKSRLLSDRFSAERPKGSFSTLEIQRTEQGDSAMYLCATLQETQYFGPGTRLLVL.

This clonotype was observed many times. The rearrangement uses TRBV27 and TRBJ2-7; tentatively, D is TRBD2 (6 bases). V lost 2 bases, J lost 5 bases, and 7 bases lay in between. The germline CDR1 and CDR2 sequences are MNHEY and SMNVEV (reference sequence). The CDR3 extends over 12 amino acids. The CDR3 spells CASSLGGDEQYF. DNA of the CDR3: TGTGCCAGCAGTTTAGGCGGGGACGAGCAGTACTTC.

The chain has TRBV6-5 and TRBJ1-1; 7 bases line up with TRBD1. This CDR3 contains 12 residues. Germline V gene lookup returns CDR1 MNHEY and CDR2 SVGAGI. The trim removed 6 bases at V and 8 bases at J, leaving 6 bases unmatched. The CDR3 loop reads CASRGSGQEAFF. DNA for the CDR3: TGTGCCAGCAGGGGATCGGGACAGGAAGCTTTCTTT.

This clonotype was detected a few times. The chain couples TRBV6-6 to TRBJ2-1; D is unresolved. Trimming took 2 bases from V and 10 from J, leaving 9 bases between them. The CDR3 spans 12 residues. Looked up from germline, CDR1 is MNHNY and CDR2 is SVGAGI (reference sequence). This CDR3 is CASSYMATEQFF. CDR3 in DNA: TGTGCCAGCAGTTACATGGCGACGGAGCAGTTCTTC.

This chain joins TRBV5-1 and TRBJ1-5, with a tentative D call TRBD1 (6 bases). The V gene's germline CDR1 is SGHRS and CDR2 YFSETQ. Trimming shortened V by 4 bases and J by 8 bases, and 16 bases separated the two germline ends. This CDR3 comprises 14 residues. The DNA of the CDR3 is TGCGCCAGCAGCGCCATCGGGGGCCCTGAGCCCCAGCATTTT. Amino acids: CASSAIGGPEPQHF.

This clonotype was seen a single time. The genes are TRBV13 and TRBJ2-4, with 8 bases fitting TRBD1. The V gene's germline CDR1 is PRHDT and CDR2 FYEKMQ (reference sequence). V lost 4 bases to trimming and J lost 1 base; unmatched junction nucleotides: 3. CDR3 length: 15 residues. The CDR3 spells CASSYRQGAKNIQYF. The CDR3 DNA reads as TGTGCCAGCAGCTATCGACAGGGGGCCAAAAACATTCAGTACTTC.

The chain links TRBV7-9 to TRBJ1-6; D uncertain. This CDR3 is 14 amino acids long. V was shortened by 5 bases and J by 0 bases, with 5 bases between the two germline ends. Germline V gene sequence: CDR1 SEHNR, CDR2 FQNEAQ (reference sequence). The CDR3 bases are TGTGCCAGCAGCATAAGCTCCTATAATTCACCCCTCCACTTT. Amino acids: CASSISSYNSPLHF.

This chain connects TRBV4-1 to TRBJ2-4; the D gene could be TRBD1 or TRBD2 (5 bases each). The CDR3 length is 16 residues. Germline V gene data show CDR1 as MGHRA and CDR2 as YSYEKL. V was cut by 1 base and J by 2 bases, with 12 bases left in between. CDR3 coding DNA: TGCGCCAGCAGCCAAGCTGGGGGAGCAACCAAAAACATTCAGTACTTC. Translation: CASSQAGGATKNIQYF.

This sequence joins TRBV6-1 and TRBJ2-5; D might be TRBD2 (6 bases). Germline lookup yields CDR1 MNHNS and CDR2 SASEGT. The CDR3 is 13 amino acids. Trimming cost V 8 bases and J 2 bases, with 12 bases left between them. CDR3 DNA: TGTGCCAGCTGCGGGACGGCACAAGAGACCCAGTACTTC. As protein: CASCGTAQETQYF.